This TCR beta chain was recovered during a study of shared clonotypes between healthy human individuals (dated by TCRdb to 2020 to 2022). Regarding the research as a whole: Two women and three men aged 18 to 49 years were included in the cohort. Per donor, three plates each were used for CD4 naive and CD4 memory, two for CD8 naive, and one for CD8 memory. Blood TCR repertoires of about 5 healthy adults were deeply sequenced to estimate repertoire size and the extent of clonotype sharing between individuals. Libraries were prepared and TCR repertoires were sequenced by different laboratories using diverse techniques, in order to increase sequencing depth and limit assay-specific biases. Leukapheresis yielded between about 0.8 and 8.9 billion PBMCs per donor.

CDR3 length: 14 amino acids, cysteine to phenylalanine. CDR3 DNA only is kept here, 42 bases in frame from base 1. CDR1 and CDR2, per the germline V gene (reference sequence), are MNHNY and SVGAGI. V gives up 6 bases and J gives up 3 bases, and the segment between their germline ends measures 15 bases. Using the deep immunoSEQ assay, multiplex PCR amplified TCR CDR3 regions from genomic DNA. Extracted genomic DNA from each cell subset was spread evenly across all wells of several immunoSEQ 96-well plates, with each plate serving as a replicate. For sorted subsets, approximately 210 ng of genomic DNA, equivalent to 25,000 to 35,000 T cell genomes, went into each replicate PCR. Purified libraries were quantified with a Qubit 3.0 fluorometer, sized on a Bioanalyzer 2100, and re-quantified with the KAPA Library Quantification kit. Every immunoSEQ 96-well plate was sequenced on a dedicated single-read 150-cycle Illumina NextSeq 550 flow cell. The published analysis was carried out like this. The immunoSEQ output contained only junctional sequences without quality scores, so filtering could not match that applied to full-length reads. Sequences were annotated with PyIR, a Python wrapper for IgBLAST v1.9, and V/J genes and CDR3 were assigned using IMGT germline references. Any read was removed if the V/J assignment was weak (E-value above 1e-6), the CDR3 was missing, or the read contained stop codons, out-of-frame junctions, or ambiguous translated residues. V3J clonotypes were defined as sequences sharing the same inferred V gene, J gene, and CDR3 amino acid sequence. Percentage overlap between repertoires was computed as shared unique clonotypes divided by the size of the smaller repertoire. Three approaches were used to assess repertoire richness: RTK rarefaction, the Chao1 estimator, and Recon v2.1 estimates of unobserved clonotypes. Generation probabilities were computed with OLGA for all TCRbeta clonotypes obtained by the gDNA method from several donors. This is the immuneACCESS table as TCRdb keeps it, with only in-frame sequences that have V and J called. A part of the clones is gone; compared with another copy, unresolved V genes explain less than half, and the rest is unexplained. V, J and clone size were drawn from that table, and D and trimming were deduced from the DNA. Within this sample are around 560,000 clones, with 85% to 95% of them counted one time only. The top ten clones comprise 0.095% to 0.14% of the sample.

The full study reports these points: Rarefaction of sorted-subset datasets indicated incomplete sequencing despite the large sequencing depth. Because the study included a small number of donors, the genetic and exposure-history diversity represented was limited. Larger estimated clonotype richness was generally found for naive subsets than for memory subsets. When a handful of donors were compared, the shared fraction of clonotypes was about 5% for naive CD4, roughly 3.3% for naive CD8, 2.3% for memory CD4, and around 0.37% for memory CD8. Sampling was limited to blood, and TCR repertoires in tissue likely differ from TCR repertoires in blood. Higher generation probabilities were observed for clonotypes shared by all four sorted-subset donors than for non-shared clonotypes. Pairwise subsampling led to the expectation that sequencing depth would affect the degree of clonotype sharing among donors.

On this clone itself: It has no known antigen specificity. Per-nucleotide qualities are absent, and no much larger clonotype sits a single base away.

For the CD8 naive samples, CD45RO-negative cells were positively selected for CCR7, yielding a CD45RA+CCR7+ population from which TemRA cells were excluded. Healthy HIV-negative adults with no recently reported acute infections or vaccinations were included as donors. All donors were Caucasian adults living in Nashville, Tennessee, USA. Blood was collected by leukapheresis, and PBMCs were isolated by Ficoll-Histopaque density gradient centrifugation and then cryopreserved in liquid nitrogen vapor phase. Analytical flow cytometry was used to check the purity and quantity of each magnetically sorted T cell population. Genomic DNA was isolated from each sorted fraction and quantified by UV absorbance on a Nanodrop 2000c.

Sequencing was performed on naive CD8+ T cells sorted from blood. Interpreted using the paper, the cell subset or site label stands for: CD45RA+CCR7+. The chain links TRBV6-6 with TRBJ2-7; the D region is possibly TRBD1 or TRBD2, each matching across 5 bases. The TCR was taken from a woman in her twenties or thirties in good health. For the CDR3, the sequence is CASRGDANIYEQYF. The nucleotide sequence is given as TGTGCCAGCAGGGGGGATGCCAATATCTACGAGCAGTACTTC.